The subject of this entry is one TCR beta chain. The sample comes from a study of blood T cell repertoires in COVID-19. Across the whole study: Material from acute and convalescent COVID-19 was sourced from the United States, Italy and Spain. PBMCs, B-cell-depleted T cells, or T cells provided the cDNA or gDNA that made up the material.

As processed by the authors: The authors estimated nucleated cell counts from reference gene primer amplification. The protocol was immunoSEQ multiplex PCR, while the TCRdb copy is restricted to in-frame clones and leaves out a portion. V and J calls plus clone size are reproduced from that table; the DNA served to infer D and trimming. Found here are about 250,000 clones, over 80% of them singletons; the top ten hold over 4.5%. V lost 0 bases and J lost 7, with 11 bases in between. The CDR3 contains 14 residues. Germline CDR1 reads SGHRS; CDR2 reads YFSETQ. This sequence was found in a human donor in a cohort sampled during active COVID-19. Source material: peripheral blood. This sequence joins TRBV5-1 and TRBJ2-1; D perhaps matches TRBD2 (5 bases). CDR3 sequence reads: CASSLASPGNEQFF. CDR3 sequence (DNA): TGCGCCAGCAGCTTGGCTAGCCCTGGGAATGAGCAGTTCTTC.